This is a list of T cell receptor beta chains from one sample in a study of CD8 T cells in Susac syndrome. Using its own MiXCR run on the immunoSEQ multiplex PCR reads, TCRdb lists one record per CDR3 protein. The table lists about 190,000 distinct CDR3 sequences, more than 90% of them singletons, with more than 0.08% in the top ten. Sample: CD4+ T cells from PBMCs. These receptors originate from a human donor with Susac syndrome. CDR3s include the opening cysteine and the closing phenylalanine or tryptophan. A D gene is named only where the DNA matches it firmly. Size values are once, few and many counts, or a class for expanded clones, and some rows have none.

V gene	D gene	J gene	clone size	CDR3 DNA	CDR3 protein
TRBV5-1	NA	TRBJ1-4	NA	TGCGCCAGCAGCTCGACATTACAGGGCTGGGGTGAAAAACTGTTTTTT	CASSSTLQGWGEKLFF
TRBV28	NA	TRBJ2-2	NA	TGTGCCAGCAGTCCCCGCGAGGAGCTGTTTTTT	CASSPREELFF
TRBV28	TRBD1	TRBJ2-1	NA	TGTGCCAGCAGTTCTACGGGACAGGGGCTTAACTATGAGCAGTTCTTC	CASSSTGQGLNYEQFF
TRBV9	NA	TRBJ1-2	NA	TGTGCCAGCAGCGTAGGGTTGGAGGGGGAAGGTGGCTACACCTTC	CASSVGLEGEGGYTF
TRBV27	TRBD2	TRBJ2-3	NA	TGTGCCAGCACCTTCTCCGGGGGGGCAGTAAATACGCAGTATTTT	CASTFSGGAVNTQYF
TRBV7-2	TRBD1	TRBJ1-5	NA	TGTGCCAGCAGCTTTAAGACAGGGGTGGGTCAGCCCCAGCATTTT	CASSFKTGVGQPQHF
TRBV20-1	NA	TRBJ2-7	NA	TGCAGTGCTAGTCAAGTCTCGTACGAGCAGTACTTC	CSASQVSYEQYF
TRBV20-1	NA	TRBJ2-1	NA	TGCAGTGCTAGATACGCCCGCCGAGAGCAGTTCTTC	CSARYARREQFF
TRBV19	TRBD1	TRBJ2-7	NA	TGTGCCAGTATGCGACAGGGGTCCTCCTACGAGCAGTACTTC	CASMRQGSSYEQYF
TRBV13	TRBD2	TRBJ2-6	NA	TGTGCCAGCAGCCCCCCTGGGGGGGCTGGGGCCAACGTCCTGACTTTC	CASSPPGGAGANVLTF
TRBV6-5	NA	TRBJ2-3	NA	TGTGCCAGCAGTTACGGGGGGGCAGGGACAGATACGCAGTATTTT	CASSYGGAGTDTQYF
TRBV19	TRBD2	TRBJ2-3	NA	TGTGCCAGTAGTAGCGGGGGAGGAGGCGCAGATACGCAGTATTTT	CASSSGGGGADTQYF
TRBV20-1	NA	TRBJ1-2	NA	TGCAGTGCTGAAACTTTACAGGGACCCTATGGCTACACCTTC	CSAETLQGPYGYTF
TRBV6-5	TRBD1	TRBJ2-7	NA	TGTGCCAGCAGGCCGGAACAGGGGTCTATTGAGCAGTACTTC	CASRPEQGSIEQYF
TRBV5-4	TRBD2	TRBJ2-7	NA	TGTGCCAGCAGCTTGAGTGGGGCTAGCGGGGGCCGTGTTCAGCAGTACTTC	CASSLSGASGGRVQQYF
TRBV28	TRBD1	TRBJ2-1	NA	TGTGCCAGCAGTAAAAGGACAGGGGAGGAGCAGTTCTTC	CASSKRTGEEQFF
TRBV6-2/TRBV6-3	NA	TRBJ1-1	NA	TGTGCCAGCTGGACCGTGATGAGGAACACTGAAGCTTTCTTT	CASWTVMRNTEAFF
TRBV20-1	NA	TRBJ2-7	NA	TGCAGTGCTAGAGATAGCCTTACCTACGAGCAGTACTTC	CSARDSLTYEQYF
TRBV9	NA	TRBJ1-2	NA	TGTGCCAGCAGCGTATCTCTTGAGGCAGCCCTCGATGGCTACACCTTC	CASSVSLEAALDGYTF
TRBV7-3	NA	TRBJ2-4	NA	TGTGCCAGCAGCTTAACGTCCAAAAACATTCAGTACTTC	CASSLTSKNIQYF
TRBV27	TRBD1	TRBJ1-2	NA	TGTGCCAGCAGCACGACAGGGTATGGCTACACCTTC	CASSTTGYGYTF
TRBV12-3/TRBV12-4	TRBD1	TRBJ2-7	NA	TGTGCCAGCAGTTTAGCTGGAGGGGGGACAGGGACTTACGAGCAGTACTTC	CASSLAGGGTGTYEQYF
TRBV4-1	NA	TRBJ2-3	NA	TGCGCCAGCAGCCCAAAAACCTTAGACGGATGGGGCACAGATACGCAGTATTTT	CASSPKTLDGWGTDTQYF
TRBV6-5	TRBD2	TRBJ2-3	NA	TGTGCCAGCCGTGGGGCTAGCGGGGTGGCAGATACGCAGTATTTT	CASRGASGVADTQYF
TRBV20-1	TRBD2	TRBJ2-7	NA	TGCAGTGCCGATAAACCGGGGGGTTTGTACGAGCAGTACTTC	CSADKPGGLYEQYF
TRBV5-1	NA	TRBJ1-4	NA	TGCGCCAGCAGCTTGGTTGGAACTAGTGAAAAACTGTTTTTT	CASSLVGTSEKLFF
TRBV27	NA	TRBJ1-2	NA	TGTGCCAGCAGGCCACTTTGGTCGACGGGGGGGAAAAGTAACTATGGCTACACCTTC	CASRPLWSTGGKSNYGYTF
TRBV20-1	NA	TRBJ2-1	once	TGCAGTGCGCCACCGGCACGAGGGGACAATGAGCAGTTCTTC	CSAPPARGDNEQFF
TRBV12-3/TRBV12-4	NA	TRBJ2-2	once	TGTGCCAGCAGTAAGGAACCCACCGGGGAGCTGTTTTTT	CASSKEPTGELFF
TRBV7-3	TRBD2	TRBJ2-1	NA	TGTGCCAGCAGCCCGAGGACTAGCGGAAACAATGAGCAGTTCTTC	CASSPRTSGNNEQFF
TRBV7-9	NA	TRBJ2-5	NA	TGTGCCAGCAGCCAGAGTGGGACAAGGGCCATGGCGACCCAGTACTTC	CASSQSGTRAMATQYF
TRBV9	TRBD2	TRBJ2-3	NA	TGTGCCAGCAGCCCGATGCTAGCGGGGGGTGGAGATACGCAGTATTTT	CASSPMLAGGGDTQYF
TRBV5-6	NA	TRBJ1-6	NA	TGTGCCAGCAGCCCATACTTGGGTGTAAATTCACCCCTCCACTTT	CASSPYLGVNSPLHF
TRBV19	NA	TRBJ1-1	NA	TGTGCCAGTAGTCCGGTGCAGACCATGAACACTGAAGCTTTCTTT	CASSPVQTMNTEAFF
TRBV29-1	TRBD2	TRBJ2-7	NA	TGCAGCGTTGAAGTCCTAGCGGGGGAAGGTGGCTACGAGCAGTACTTC	CSVEVLAGEGGYEQYF
TRBV3-1	NA	TRBJ2-3	NA	TGTGCCAGCAGCCCCGGACGGGGCACAGATACGCAGTATTTT	CASSPGRGTDTQYF
TRBV6-2/TRBV6-3	NA	TRBJ2-1	once	TGTGCCAGCAGTTACTCGGGGGGTAATAACAATGAGCAGTTCTTC	CASSYSGGNNNEQFF
TRBV6-1	TRBD1	TRBJ1-6	once	TGTGCCAGCACCAAAACGTGGGGGGGACAGGGAAATTCACCCCTCCACTTT	CASTKTWGGQGNSPLHF
TRBV28	NA	TRBJ1-6	NA	TGTGCCAGCAGCCGGGGCGGGGGGCCGGATAATTCACCCCTCCACTTT	CASSRGGGPDNSPLHF
TRBV5-8	NA	TRBJ1-5	NA	TGTGCCAGCAGCTTGGTCGCGGGGTCAAAGCAGCCCCAGCATTTT	CASSLVAGSKQPQHF
TRBV4-3	TRBD1	TRBJ1-1	NA	TGCGCCAGCAGCCAACCGGACAGGGCTAGTGAAGCTTTCTTT	CASSQPDRASEAFF
TRBV29-1	NA	TRBJ2-2	NA	TGCAGCGTCCTTAAAGAGGCACAGTTCACCGGGGAGCTGTTTTTT	CSVLKEAQFTGELFF